This entry concerns a single T cell receptor (beta chain). This may stem from a read error, because a much larger clone lies one nucleotide away. The data are from a study of T cells in Graves' hyperthyroidism and ophthalmopathy. The CDR3 regions of TCR beta were amplified from RNA transcripts. First-round RT-PCR with HTBI primers amplified the TCR CDR3 region. TCRdb re-analysed the multiplex PCR reads in MiXCR, keeping a single row per CDR3 protein. This table has about 400,000 distinct CDR3 sequences, about a sixth appearing once. Aged 18 to 65, the patients had hyperthyroidism that was newly diagnosed and had lasted under 2 months. Patients were excluded for uncontrolled infection, other autoimmune disease, pregnancy or lactation. Extraction of PBMCs used 9 to 10 ml of fresh peripheral blood. The sample taken for sequencing was blood. The origin of this receptor is a woman under 30 with Graves' hyperthyroidism.

The CDR3 is CASSQFGGGSYNGQFF. As DNA, the CDR3 is TGCGCCAGCAGCCAATTCGGGGGGGGGTCCTACAATGGGCAGTTCTTC. The chain is built from TRBV4-1 and TRBJ2-1; TRBD2 aligns across 8 bases. Germline V CDR1 and CDR2: MGHRA, YSYEKL. The length of the CDR3 is 16 residues.